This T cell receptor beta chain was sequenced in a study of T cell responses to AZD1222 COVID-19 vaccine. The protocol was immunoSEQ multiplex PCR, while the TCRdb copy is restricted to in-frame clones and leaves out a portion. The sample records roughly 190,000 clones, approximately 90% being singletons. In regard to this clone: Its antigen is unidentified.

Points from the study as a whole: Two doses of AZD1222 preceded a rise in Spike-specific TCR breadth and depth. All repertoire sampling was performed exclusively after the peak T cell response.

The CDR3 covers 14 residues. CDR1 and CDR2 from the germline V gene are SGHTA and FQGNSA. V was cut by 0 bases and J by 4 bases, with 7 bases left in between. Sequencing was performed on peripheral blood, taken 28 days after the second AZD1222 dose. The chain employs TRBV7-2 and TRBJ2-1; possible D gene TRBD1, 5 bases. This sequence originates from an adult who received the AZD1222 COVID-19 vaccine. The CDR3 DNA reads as TGTGCCAGCAGCTTAGCGACAGTTTACAATGAGCAGTTCTTC. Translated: CASSLATVYNEQFF.